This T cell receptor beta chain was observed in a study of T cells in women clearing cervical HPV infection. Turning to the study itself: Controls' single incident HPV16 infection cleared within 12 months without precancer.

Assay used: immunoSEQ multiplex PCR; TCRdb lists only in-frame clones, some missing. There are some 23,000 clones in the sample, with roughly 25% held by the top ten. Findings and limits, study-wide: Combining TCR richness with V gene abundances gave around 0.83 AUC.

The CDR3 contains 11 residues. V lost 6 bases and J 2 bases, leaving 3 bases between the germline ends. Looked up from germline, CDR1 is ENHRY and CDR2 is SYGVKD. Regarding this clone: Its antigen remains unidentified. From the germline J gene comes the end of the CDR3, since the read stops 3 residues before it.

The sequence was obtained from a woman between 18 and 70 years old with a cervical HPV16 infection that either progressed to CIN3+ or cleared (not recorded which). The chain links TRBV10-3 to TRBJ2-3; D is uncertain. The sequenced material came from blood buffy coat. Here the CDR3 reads CAISYTDTQYF. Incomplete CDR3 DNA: TGTGCCATCAGCTACACAGATACG.